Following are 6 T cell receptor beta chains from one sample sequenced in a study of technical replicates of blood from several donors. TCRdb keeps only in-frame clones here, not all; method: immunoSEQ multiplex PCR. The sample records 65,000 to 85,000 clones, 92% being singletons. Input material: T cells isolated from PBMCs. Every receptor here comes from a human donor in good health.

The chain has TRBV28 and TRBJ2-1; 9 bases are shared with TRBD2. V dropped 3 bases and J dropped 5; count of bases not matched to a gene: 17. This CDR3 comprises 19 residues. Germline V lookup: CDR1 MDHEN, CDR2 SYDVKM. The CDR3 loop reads CASSLPGSGSPQLNNEQFF. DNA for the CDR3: TGTGCCAGCAGTTTGCCGGGTAGCGGGAGTCCCCAACTTAACAATGAGCAGTTCTTC.

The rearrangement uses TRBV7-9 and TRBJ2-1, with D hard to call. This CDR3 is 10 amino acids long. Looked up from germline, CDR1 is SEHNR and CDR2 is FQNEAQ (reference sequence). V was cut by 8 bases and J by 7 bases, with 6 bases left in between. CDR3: CASVTNEQFF. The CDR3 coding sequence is TGTGCCAGCGTCACTAATGAGCAGTTCTTC.

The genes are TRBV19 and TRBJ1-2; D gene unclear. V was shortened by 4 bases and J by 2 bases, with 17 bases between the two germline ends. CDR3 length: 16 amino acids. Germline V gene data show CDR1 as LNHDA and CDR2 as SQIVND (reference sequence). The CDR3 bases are TGTGCCAGTAGTACTACAGCAAGAGGGTTAAACTATGGCTACACCTTC. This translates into CASSTTARGLNYGYTF.

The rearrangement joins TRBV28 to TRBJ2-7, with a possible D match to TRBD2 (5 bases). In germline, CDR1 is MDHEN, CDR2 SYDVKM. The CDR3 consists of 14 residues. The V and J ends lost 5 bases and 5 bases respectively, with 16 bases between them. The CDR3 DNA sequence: TGTGCCAGCAGTCCCGGAGGACCTATCCACGAGCAGTACTTC. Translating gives CASSPGGPIHEQYF.

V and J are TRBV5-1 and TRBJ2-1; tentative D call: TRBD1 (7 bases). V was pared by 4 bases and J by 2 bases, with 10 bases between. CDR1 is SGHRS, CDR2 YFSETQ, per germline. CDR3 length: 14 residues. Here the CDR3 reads CASSQGGTYNEQFF. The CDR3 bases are TGCGCCAGCAGCCAGGGGGGAACCTACAATGAGCAGTTCTTC.

CDR3 sequence: CASSEASDSALMFGEKLFF. DNA of the CDR3: TGTGCCAGCAGTGAAGCTTCCGACAGTGCTTTAATGTTTGGTGAAAAACTGTTTTTT. V is TRBV2 and J is TRBJ1-4; D might be TRBD1 (5 bases). Trimming took 0 bases from V and 7 from J, leaving 24 bases between them. CDR1 and CDR2 from the germline V gene are SNHLY and FYNNEI. The CDR3 length is 19 residues.